These T cell receptor beta chains were read from a single sample in a study of T cells after yellow fever vaccination. TCRdb called the 5' RACE reads again in MiXCR, with one record for every CDR3 protein. The sample has hundreds of thousands of distinct CDR3 sequences; around a sixth are singletons. The sample here was PBMCs, taken before the yellow fever booster vaccination. The receptor source for this set is a man aged 18 to 29 who received the YFV17D yellow fever vaccine. Each CDR3 is given with its conserved first and last residue. A D gene is named only where the DNA matches it firmly.

TRBV12-3/TRBV12-4	TRBJ1-1	TRBD1	CASRLQGAQSNTEAFF
TRBV15	TRBJ1-1	NA	CATSKDSVPEAFF
TRBV6-5	TRBJ2-5	TRBD1	CASSSGQGEQETQYF
TRBV28	TRBJ1-4	NA	CASTWGGRGSNEKLFF
TRBV11-2	TRBJ2-2	NA	CASSLTGEYTGELFF
TRBV5-1	TRBJ2-2	TRBD1	CASSIGTVPTGELFF
TRBV30	TRBJ2-3	TRBD1	CAWSPTGSTDTQYF
TRBV7-2	TRBJ2-1	NA	CASSFQEVGNEQFF
TRBV11-1	TRBJ2-4	NA	CASTPRWGAKNIQYF
TRBV18	TRBJ2-1	TRBD2	CASSVAGGLNEQFF
TRBV6-4	TRBJ2-3	TRBD2	CASSEVGGGITDTQYF
TRBV4-3	TRBJ2-1	TRBD2	CASSQDRLAGVSSYNEQFF
TRBV4-1	TRBJ1-1	NA	CASSQPGVLTEAFF
TRBV4-2	TRBJ2-7	TRBD2	CASSQTTSGREQYF
TRBV27	TRBJ2-1	NA	CASSLSMAGNEQFF
TRBV20-1	TRBJ1-1	NA	CSARLGGRTEAFF
TRBV7-8	TRBJ1-1	NA	CASSPVGAGVDTEAFF
TRBV6-1	TRBJ1-2	NA	CASSPGQPHGYTF
TRBV4-3	TRBJ2-1	TRBD2	CASSSEGSGVNEQFF
TRBV7-8	TRBJ1-5	NA	CASSSNRAAQPQHF
TRBV4-2	TRBJ2-3	TRBD2	CASSQDVGTSGGRADTQYF
TRBV20-1	TRBJ1-6	NA	CSARFGSSYNSPLHF